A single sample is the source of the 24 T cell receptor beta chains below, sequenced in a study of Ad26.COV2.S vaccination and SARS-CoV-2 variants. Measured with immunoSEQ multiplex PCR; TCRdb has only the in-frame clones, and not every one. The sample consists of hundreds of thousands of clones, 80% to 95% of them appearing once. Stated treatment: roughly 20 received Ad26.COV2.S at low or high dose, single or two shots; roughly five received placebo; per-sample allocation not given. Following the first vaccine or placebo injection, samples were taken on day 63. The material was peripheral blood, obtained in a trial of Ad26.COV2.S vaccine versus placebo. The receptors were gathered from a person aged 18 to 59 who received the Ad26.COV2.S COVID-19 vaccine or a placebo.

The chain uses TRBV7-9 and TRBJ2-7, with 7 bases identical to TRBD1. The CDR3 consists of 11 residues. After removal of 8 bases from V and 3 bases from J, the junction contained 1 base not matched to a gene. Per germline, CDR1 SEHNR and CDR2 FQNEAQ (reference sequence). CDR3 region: CASAGGYEQYF. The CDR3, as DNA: TGTGCCAGCGCAGGGGGCTACGAGCAGTACTTC.

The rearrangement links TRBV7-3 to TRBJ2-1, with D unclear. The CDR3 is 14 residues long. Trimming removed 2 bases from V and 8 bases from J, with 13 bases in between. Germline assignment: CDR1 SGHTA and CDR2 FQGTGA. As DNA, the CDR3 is TGTGCCAGCAGCTTAGGTAATGGCGCCCATGAGCAGTTCTTC. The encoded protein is CASSLGNGAHEQFF.

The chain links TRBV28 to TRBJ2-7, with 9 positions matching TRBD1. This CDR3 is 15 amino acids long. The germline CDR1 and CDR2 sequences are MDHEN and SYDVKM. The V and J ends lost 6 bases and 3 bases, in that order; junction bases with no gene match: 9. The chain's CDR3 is CASSNPGQGIYEQYF. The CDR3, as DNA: TGTGCCAGCAGCAATCCGGGACAGGGTATCTACGAGCAGTACTTC.

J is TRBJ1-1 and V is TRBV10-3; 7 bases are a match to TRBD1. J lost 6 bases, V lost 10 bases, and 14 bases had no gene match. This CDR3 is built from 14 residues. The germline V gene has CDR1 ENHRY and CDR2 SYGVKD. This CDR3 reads CATKDRAETPEAFF. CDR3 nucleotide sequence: TGTGCCACGAAAGACAGGGCTGAAACTCCTGAAGCTTTCTTT.

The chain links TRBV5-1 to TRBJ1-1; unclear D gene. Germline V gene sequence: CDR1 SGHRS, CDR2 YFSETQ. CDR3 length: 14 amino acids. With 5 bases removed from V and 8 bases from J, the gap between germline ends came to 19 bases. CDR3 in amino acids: CASRPQGENIEAFF. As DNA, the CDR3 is TGCGCCAGCAGGCCCCAAGGAGAGAACATAGAAGCTTTCTTT.

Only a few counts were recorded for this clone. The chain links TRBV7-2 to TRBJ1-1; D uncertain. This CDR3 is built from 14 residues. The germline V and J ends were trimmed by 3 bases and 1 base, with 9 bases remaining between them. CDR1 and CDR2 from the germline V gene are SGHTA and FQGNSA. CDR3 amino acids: CASSFEVRNTEAFF. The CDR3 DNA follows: TGTGCCAGCAGCTTTGAGGTGAGGAACACTGAAGCTTTCTTT.

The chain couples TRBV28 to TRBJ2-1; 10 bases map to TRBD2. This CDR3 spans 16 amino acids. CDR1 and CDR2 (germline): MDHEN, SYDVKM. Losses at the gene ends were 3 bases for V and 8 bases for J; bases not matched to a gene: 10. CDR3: CASSFPGSGRGDEQFF. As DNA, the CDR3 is TGTGCCAGCAGTTTCCCCGGGAGCGGGAGGGGTGATGAGCAGTTCTTC.

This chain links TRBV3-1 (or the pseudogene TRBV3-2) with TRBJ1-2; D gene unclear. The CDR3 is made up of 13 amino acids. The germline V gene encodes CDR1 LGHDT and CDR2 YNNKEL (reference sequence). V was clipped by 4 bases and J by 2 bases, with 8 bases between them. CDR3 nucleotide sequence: TGTGCCAGCAGCCTGCCGGGGAACTATGGCTACACCTTC. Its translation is CASSLPGNYGYTF.

The CDR3 coding sequence is TGTGCCAGCAGCGTAGATTGGGACTCAACCTACGAGCAGTACTTC. Its translation is CASSVDWDSTYEQYF. The J gene is TRBJ2-7, the V gene TRBV9, with TRBD2 as a possible D gene (6 bases). CDR1 is SGDLS and CDR2 is YYNGEE in the germline V gene. The CDR3 sequence is 15 residues long. V shed 0 bases and J shed 2 bases, with 12 bases lying between them.

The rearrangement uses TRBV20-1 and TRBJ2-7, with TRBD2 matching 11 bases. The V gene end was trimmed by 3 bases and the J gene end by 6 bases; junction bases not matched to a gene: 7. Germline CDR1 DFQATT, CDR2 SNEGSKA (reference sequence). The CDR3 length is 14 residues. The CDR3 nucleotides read TGCAGTGCTAGTCTGCTAGCGGGAGGTCGCGAGCAGTACTTC. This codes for CSASLLAGGREQYF.

CDR3 bases: TGTGCCAGCAGCCAGAACAGGGGGTCGGATACGCAGTATTTT. Translated, it gives CASSQNRGSDTQYF. The gene calls are TRBV14 and TRBJ2-3, with 8 positions matching TRBD1. Per the germline V gene, CDR1 is SGHDN and CDR2 is FVKESK. CDR3 length equals 14 residues. The junction had 5 bases not matched to a gene; V was cut back by 3 bases and J by 6 bases.

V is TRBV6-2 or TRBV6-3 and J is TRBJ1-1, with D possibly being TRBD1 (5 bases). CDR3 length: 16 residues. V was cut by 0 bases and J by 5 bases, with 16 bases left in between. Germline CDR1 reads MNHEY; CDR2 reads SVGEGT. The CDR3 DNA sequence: TGTGCCAGCAGTTACTCGACGCGGCAGGGAGTGACTGAAGCTTTCTTT. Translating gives CASSYSTRQGVTEAFF.

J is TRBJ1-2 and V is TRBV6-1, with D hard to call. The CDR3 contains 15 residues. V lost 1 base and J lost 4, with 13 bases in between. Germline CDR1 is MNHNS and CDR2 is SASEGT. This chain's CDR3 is CASSEDRGRAYGYTF. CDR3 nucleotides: TGTGCCAGCAGTGAAGACCGAGGGCGCGCCTATGGCTACACCTTC.

The DNA of the CDR3 is TGTGCCAGCAGCCCGACCGGGAGGCACTACGAGCAGTACTTC. Translation: CASSPTGRHYEQYF. This chain uses TRBV7-9 with TRBJ2-7; 7 bases line up with TRBD2. This CDR3 comprises 14 residues. Germline CDR1 is SEHNR and CDR2 is FQNEAQ (reference sequence). V shed 5 bases, J shed 3 bases, and the junction held 7 bases outside the gene matches.

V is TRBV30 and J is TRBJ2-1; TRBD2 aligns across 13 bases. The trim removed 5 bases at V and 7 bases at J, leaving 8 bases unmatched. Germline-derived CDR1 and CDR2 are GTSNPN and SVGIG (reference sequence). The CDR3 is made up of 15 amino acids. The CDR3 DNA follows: TGTGCCTGGGACAAAGGGACTAGCGGGAAAAATGAGCAGTTCTTC. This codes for CAWDKGTSGKNEQFF. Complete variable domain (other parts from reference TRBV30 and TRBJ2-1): SQTIHQWPATLVQPVGSPLSLECTVEGTSNPNLYWYRQAAGRGLQLLFYSVGIGQISSEVPQNLSASRPQDRQFILSSKKLLLSDSGFYLCAWDKGTSGKNEQFFGPGTRLTVL.

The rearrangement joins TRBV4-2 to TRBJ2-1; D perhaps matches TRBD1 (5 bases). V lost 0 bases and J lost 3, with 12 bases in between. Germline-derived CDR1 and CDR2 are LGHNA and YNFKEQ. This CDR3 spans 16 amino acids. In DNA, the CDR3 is TGTGCCAGCAGCCAAGAGTTCAGGGCTAACTACAATGAGCAGTTCTTC. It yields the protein CASSQEFRANYNEQFF.

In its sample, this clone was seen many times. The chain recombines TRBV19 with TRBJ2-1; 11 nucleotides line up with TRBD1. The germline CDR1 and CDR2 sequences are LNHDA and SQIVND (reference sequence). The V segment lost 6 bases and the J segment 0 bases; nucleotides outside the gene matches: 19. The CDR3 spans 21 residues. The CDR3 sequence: CASSRDRGVRTGISSYNEQFF. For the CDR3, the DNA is TGTGCCAGTAGCCGGGACAGGGGGGTTCGGACCGGAATAAGCTCCTACAATGAGCAGTTCTTC.

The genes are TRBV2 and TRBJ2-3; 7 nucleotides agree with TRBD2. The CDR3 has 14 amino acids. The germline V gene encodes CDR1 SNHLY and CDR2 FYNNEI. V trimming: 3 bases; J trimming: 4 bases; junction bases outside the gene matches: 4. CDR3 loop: CASSDGGRADTQYF. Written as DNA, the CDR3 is TGTGCCAGCAGTGACGGGGGGAGGGCAGATACGCAGTATTTT.

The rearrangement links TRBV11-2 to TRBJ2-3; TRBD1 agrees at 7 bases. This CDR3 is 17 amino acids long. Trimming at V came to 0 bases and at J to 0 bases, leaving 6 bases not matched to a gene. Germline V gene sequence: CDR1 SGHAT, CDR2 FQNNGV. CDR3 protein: CASSLDFQGVSTDTQYF. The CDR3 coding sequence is TGTGCCAGCAGCTTAGATTTTCAGGGGGTTAGCACAGATACGCAGTATTTT.

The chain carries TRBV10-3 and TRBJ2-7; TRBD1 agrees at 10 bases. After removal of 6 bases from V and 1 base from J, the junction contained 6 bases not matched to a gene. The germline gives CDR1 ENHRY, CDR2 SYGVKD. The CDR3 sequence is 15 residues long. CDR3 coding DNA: TGTGCCATCAGGCCCCGGACAGGGGGGTCCTACGAGCAGTACTTC. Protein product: CAIRPRTGGSYEQYF.

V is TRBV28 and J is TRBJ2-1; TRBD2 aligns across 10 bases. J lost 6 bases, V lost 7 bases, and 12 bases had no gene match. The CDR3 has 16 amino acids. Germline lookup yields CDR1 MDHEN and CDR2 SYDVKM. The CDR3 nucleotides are TGTGCCAGCAATCTCGTTACTAGCGGGACAGCCAATGAGCAGTTCTTC. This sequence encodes CASNLVTSGTANEQFF.

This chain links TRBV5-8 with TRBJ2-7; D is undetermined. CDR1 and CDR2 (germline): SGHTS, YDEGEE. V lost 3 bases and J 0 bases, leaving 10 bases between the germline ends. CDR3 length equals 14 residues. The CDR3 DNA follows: TGTGCCAGCAGCTGGGATCAAAGCTCCTACGAGCAGTACTTC. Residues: CASSWDQSSYEQYF.

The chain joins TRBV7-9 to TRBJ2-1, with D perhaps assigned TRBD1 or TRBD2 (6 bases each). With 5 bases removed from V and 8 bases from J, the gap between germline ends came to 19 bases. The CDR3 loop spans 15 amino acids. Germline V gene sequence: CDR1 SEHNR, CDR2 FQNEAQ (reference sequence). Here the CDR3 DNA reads TGTGCCAGCAGCGTCGGGGGCCCCGGGGACGATGAGCAGTTCTTC. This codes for CASSVGGPGDDEQFF.

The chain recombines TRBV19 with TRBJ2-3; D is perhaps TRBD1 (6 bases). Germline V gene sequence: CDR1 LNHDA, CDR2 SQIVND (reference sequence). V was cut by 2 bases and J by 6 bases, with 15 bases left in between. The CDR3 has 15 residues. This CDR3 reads CASSIRNRVLDTQYF. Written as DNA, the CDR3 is TGTGCCAGTAGTATACGGAACAGGGTTTTGGATACGCAGTATTTT.